This TCR beta chain came from a study of blood T cell repertoires in COVID-19. In the study overall: PBMCs, B-cell-depleted T cells, or T cells were the source of the cDNA or gDNA that made up the material.

This clone was detected only once. Original data processing: Nucleated cell number was recorded as an estimate derived from reference gene primer amplification. Method: immunoSEQ multiplex PCR; TCRdb's copy keeps in-frame clones and lacks some. The V and J calls and clone size come from that table; D and trimming were worked out from the DNA. In the table there are about 78,000 clones, around nine tenths of which are singletons. The CDR3 contains 15 residues. The ends were cut back, 2 bases at V and 6 bases at J, with 14 bases in the middle. CDR1 ENHRY and CDR2 SYGVKD come from the germline V gene. V usage is TRBV10-3 and J usage is TRBJ2-1, with D possibly TRBD1 on 5 matching bases. This TCR was sampled from a woman over 75 with acute or convalescent COVID-19. What was sequenced was peripheral blood. The CDR3 is CAISEGKGFSNEQFF. For the CDR3, the DNA is TGTGCCATCAGTGAGGGGAAGGGGTTCAGCAATGAGCAGTTCTTC.